This TCR beta chain was profiled in a study of cytomegalovirus exposure and HLA in healthy donors (dated by TCRdb to about 2017). Background on the whole study: An earlier analysis of approximately 600 of the donors reported more than 250 Gb of sequence data and 117 million unique TCR beta sequences from about 200 million T cells. An early release covering 550 to 700 HLA-typed donors comprised about 300 gigabases of sequencing data and around 86 million unique TCR sequences. Among the roughly 380 genotyped donors, approximately 82% belonged to the genetic ancestry cluster associated with self-reported Caucasian donors. The study aimed to test whether cataloging public T cell receptors could reveal signatures of past pathogen exposure. The T cell repertoires of 670 or so subjects were profiled by immunosequencing and related to cytomegalovirus serostatus. In addition to the first cohort of roughly 670 subjects, a separate validation cohort of about 120 different subjects was used. The study combined high-throughput TCR immunosequencing, statistical association of individual TCRs with disease status, and machine learning to predict cytomegalovirus infection status. A later analysis re-examined previously published TCR beta repertoires from 610 or so donors and added high-resolution HLA genotyping to investigate patterns of TCR occurrence. Rather than drawing on any new phenotypic data, the later analysis identified candidate immune exposures from TCR beta sequences and the way those sequences occurred across donors. An earlier analysis of 500 to 750 of the donors applied high-throughput TCR beta sequencing to assess whether each TCR beta V gene segment acted as functional or pseudogenic. Donor age, sex, ethnicity and CMV serostatus were collected together with the repertoire data. A later genetic analysis used genome-wide SNP genotypes for about three fifths of the 666 donors, treating that subset as a discovery cohort. All discovery cohort repertoires had been generated on a single sequencing platform. HLA typing covered class I and class II loci at four-digit resolution. The number of typed donors differed by locus: about 620-630 for A, B, C, DRB1 and DQB1; 522 for DQA1; 606 for DPA1; and around 490 for DPB1. Because of strong linkage in the cohort, 4 to 6 DR-DQ haplotypes were treated as single units for association and clustering. Across about 380 genotyped donors of the cohort, an average of approximately 240,000 unique TCR beta nucleotide sequences per donor were sequenced, and roughly a sixth of those sequences were non-productive.

V and J lose 1 base and 4 bases, and a span of 10 bases separates them. The CDR3, cysteine through phenylalanine, is 14 amino acids long. The sequence is cut down to CDR3 DNA, 42 bases in frame from base 1. The germline V gene provides CDR1 LGHNA and CDR2 YSLEER. The cohort consisted of hundreds of healthy bone marrow donors. At the time of sampling, every cohort member was nominally healthy, though immune exposures that went unrecorded were likely present. The donor tested CMV seronegative and was one of the 352 seronegative cohort members. Each donor provided a peripheral blood sample, and peripheral blood mononuclear cells were used for TCR beta sequencing. Genomic DNA was extracted from the blood cell samples with the Qiagen DNeasy Blood Extraction Kit. As for this clone: The antigen it recognizes is unknown. There are no base qualities to consult, and no much larger clone falls within one base.

The investigation overall reported the following: A few of the identified cytomegalovirus-associated TCR beta chains were confirmed in vitro to be specific for cytomegalovirus antigens. Cytomegalovirus status was reported to be diagnosed by the classifier with high specificity and sensitivity in both the original and validation cohorts. Some IMGT-functional V segments, including TRBV6-2 and TRBV6-3, could not be distinguished by the 87-base-pair reads and were therefore excluded. A further reported finding was that TCR beta sequences accurately predicted the HLA-A and HLA-B alleles for most subjects in the first cohort. Because counts were too low, 15 to 20 rarely observed V segments, including chromosome 9 orphons, were excluded from the earlier analysis of several hundred of the donors. An association between a missense DCLRE1C variant and V-gene and J-gene trimming of TCR beta chains was found in a later genetic analysis and replicated in an independent cohort. In a later analysis, TCR association rates were found to vary across HLA loci, with the most associated TCRs seen for DRB1 alleles and the fewest for HLA-C alleles. The cohort was sequenced for TCR beta chains only, and without alpha or paired-chain data the features that could be detected were limited. A later analysis found that most CMV-associated TCR beta chains appeared HLA-restricted, with HLA associations seemingly driven largely by CMV exposure. It was suggested by the authors that the approach could potentially be generalized to other disease states and immunological phenotypes. A total of 164 TCR beta chains were listed by the study as associated with cytomegalovirus. CMV serostatus was the only immune exposure information available for the cohort. Most TCR sequences were observed very rarely across donors, whereas some public TCRs were present in many individuals. In a later genetic analysis, fewer N-insertions in productive TCRs were reported among donors in an Asian-associated ancestry cluster than the roughly 700-donor mean. In an earlier analysis of under 600 of the donors, most TCR beta V segments were observed in productive rearrangements about 87% or about 30% of the time, broadly matching IMGT annotations. Specific HLA alleles were associated with roughly 17,000 TCR beta sequences at a false discovery rate of 0.05 in a later analysis. Because HLA typing was missing for some donors at each locus, association tests included only the typed subset. The sequencing pipeline was judged likely to have produced a cluster of highly shared sequence variants as a technical artifact. When HLA alleles, especially DR and DQ, strongly co-occurred, attributing TCR associations to individual alleles was difficult. The presence/absence analyses assumed that sequencing depth was roughly uniform across donors, and that assumption may not be true. Linkage disequilibrium might explain the correlated functional status among segregating V segments, but an unknown experimental factor could not be excluded. In a later analysis, HLA-associated TCR beta chains were found to be more clonally expanded and to have lower generation probabilities than equally common non-associated chains. A later analysis reported that several top co-occurrence clusters appeared linked to parvovirus B19, influenza, CMV and Epstein-Barr virus.

Library preparation used the immunoSEQ multiplex PCR assay. A mixture of 60 forward primers for TCR Vbeta segments and 13 reverse primers for TCR Jbeta segments was used in the multiplex PCR. The CDR3 region of rearranged TCR beta genes was amplified from genomic DNA by a multiplex PCR assay. Amplified TCR beta libraries were sequenced as 87-base-pair reads on the Illumina HiSeq System. The original methods were these. A later analysis tallied 70 million to 100 million unique TCR beta chains across the 660 or so repertoires, and roughly 11 million of those chains were shared by two or more donors. Raw reads were error-corrected and collapsed into unique sequences by a nearest-neighbor algorithm in which closely related sequences were merged to remove PCR and sequencing errors. CDR3 sequences were aligned to IMGT reference sequences to assign V, D and J gene segments. Each retained sequence needed at least a six-nucleotide match to both a V gene segment and a J gene segment. A rearrangement counted as productive if the CDR3 had no stop codons and remained in frame with V and J, and every other rearrangement counted as non-productive. CDR3 was defined by IMGT convention, running from the second conserved V-encoded cysteine to the conserved J-encoded phenylalanine. In an earlier analysis of more than 550 of the donors, sequences lacking an unambiguous match to a single V gene segment were excluded. An earlier analysis of around 600 of the donors classified V segments as functional when productive rearrangements were above 56.7% and as segregating when the standard deviation between donors was above 5%. To diagnose cytomegalovirus status from the catalog of TCR beta chain sequences, a statistical classification framework was built. V and J gene assignment, in a later analysis, came from comparing TCR nucleotide sequences with IMGT/GENE-DB human TR gene sequences. A later analysis assigned CDR3 sequences and most-parsimonious VDJ recombination scenarios with the TCRdist pipeline. In a later analysis, each TCR beta chain was defined by its CDR3 amino acid sequence together with its V-gene family, and reads without a unique V-gene family were excluded. In a later analysis, several hundred highly shared, low-generation-probability nucleotide sequences were removed to address suspected cross-contamination and a sequencing artifact. In a later analysis, a clonal expansion index was calculated for each public chain from normalized within-repertoire ranks of inferred template counts. In a later analysis, generation probabilities were computed with a VDJ recombination model fitted to out-of-frame rearrangements, and the resulting probabilities were checked against IGoR. A later analysis scored TCR-TCR, TCR-HLA and TCR-CMV co-occurrence with hypergeometric tests, applying a repertoire-size bias correction to TCR pairs. In a later analysis, false discovery rates were estimated by permuting HLA or CMV assignments 20 times. In a later analysis, co-occurring TCRs were grouped using DBSCAN, with TCRdist sequence similarity added in when clustering inside HLA-allele-positive subsets. For co-occurrence clustering, repertoires with fewer than 30,000 or more than 120,000 public chains were excluded, along with about five repertoires with anomalous nucleotide sharing. TCRdb retrieved this table from immuneACCESS and kept in-frame rearrangements only. Not all clones are present; in checked studies, unresolved V genes account for under half, and no reason is known for the remainder. The V and J calls and clone size come from that table; D and trimming were worked out from the DNA. The sample table records some 180,000 clones; more than 75% of these occur just once. Approximately 1.4% of the sample is held by the ten biggest clonotypes.

Sequencing was carried out using PBMCs. The sequence is built from TRBV4-3 and TRBJ1-2; the D gene identity is not certain. This sequence was found in a middle-aged man in good health and CMV-seronegative. CDR3 region: CASSQGAGLYGYTF. The nucleotide sequence reads TGCGCCAGCAGCCAAGGTGCAGGCCTCTATGGCTACACCTTC.